These T cell receptor beta chains were read from a single sample in a study of T cells in Graves' hyperthyroidism and ophthalmopathy. TCRdb re-analysed the multiplex PCR reads in MiXCR, keeping a single row per CDR3 protein. The repertoire consists of nearly 600,000 distinct CDR3 sequences, with 11% to 15% occurring once and the leading ten covering roughly 7%. The sequencing input was blood. The source of these receptors is a woman under 30 with Graves' ophthalmopathy. Each CDR3 is given with its conserved first and last residue.

TRBJ1-1 | TRBV27 | CASSPPGVGSGSEAFF
TRBJ1-6 | TRBV7-8 | CASSQGGSGSPLHF
TRBJ2-1 | TRBV3-1 | CASSRSPALADNEQFF
TRBJ1-3 | TRBV28 | CASSEQGGGSSGNTIYF
TRBJ2-5 | TRBV18 | CASSPLREEGETQYF
TRBJ2-6 | TRBV28 | CATLPGWKLGVSGANVLTF
TRBJ1-1 | TRBV19 | CASSIVGQIRNTEAFF
TRBJ2-1 | TRBV6-2/TRBV6-3 | CASSYRDLMGNEQFF
TRBJ1-5 | TRBV7-9 | CASSSGTVDSNQPQHF
TRBJ1-4 | TRBV28 | CASSFGGENEKLFF
TRBJ1-1 | TRBV24-1 | CATSDMDTEAFF
TRBJ2-6 | TRBV19 | CASRTGGSGANVLTF
TRBJ2-7 | TRBV27 | CASSDGSYEQYF
TRBJ2-7 | TRBV5-1 | CASSGTENYEQYF
TRBJ2-1 | TRBV4-2 | CASSQDPGLKNEQFF
TRBJ1-3 | TRBV12-3/TRBV12-4 | CASSFRDRRNTIYF
TRBJ1-2 | TRBV29-1 | CSVERPAPGGGYGYTF
TRBJ2-7 | TRBV5-5 | CASSLVPGQGWQNEQYF
TRBJ2-1 | TRBV9 | CASSVVSGGGYNEQFF
TRBJ2-7 | TRBV3-1 | CASSPGRGITYEQYF
TRBJ1-1 | TRBV27 | CASSFRARGLLNTEAFF
TRBJ2-7 | TRBV20-1 | CSASPVQGRYEQYF
TRBJ2-1 | TRBV27 | CASSLYREDNEQFF
TRBJ2-1 | TRBV13 | CASSLGTSGGKPNEQFF
TRBJ2-7 | TRBV19 | CASRPTAQVGSYEQYF
TRBJ1-2 | TRBV9 | CASSPHPTGALIMGYTF
TRBJ2-2 | TRBV27 | CASSPIMTGQGPLNTGELFF
TRBJ2-1 | TRBV6-2/TRBV6-3 | CASNRGGPPAYNEQFF
TRBJ2-2 | TRBV9 | CASRSTGGNTGELFF
TRBJ2-2 | TRBV29-1 | CSVKGPNTGELFF
TRBJ2-7 | TRBV5-1 | CASSLDGTPTYEQYF
TRBJ1-3 | TRBV12-3/TRBV12-4 | CASSSNIYGNTIYF
TRBJ2-7 | TRBV5-5 | CASSPGRLHYEQYF
TRBJ2-5 | TRBV10-3 | CAIRETGGETQYF
TRBJ2-7 | TRBV7-2 | CASSFLDSVYEQYF
TRBJ2-1 | TRBV7-2 | CASSLGLWRGSNEQFF
TRBJ2-7 | TRBV9 | CASSDRGLGEQYF
TRBJ2-2 | TRBV12-3/TRBV12-4 | CASKLGLANTGELFF
TRBJ2-3 | TRBV29-1 | CSVKPRGGLTDTQYF
TRBJ2-1 | TRBV6-2/TRBV6-3 | CASRKYWDRQFYNEQFF
TRBJ1-5 | TRBV19 | CASSMGQRGNQPQHF
TRBJ2-3 | TRBV5-5 | CASSVRDGGTDTQYF
TRBJ2-7 | TRBV2 | CASSGLAGVRYEQYF
TRBJ1-1 | TRBV5-6 | CASSLGIRDSAPVEAFF
TRBJ2-4 | TRBV2 | CASSKPPRRHFIAKNIQYF
TRBJ1-1 | TRBV3-1 | CASSQDSLQGQKNTEAFF
TRBJ1-5 | TRBV3-1 | CASSQDQAQPQHF
TRBJ1-2 | TRBV28 | CASLGYGYTF
TRBJ2-7 | TRBV7-8 | CASSLWVGDVYEQYF
TRBJ1-2 | TRBV6-1 | CASSAETGLNYGYTF
TRBJ1-3 | TRBV28 | CASSLEGATGNTIYF
TRBJ1-1 | TRBV19 | CASSTPGQMNTEAFF
TRBJ2-5 | TRBV19 | CATRRQGASPETQYF
TRBJ2-7 | TRBV30 | CAWAGLAERSYEQYF
TRBJ2-3 | TRBV19 | CASGTRGYTDTQYF